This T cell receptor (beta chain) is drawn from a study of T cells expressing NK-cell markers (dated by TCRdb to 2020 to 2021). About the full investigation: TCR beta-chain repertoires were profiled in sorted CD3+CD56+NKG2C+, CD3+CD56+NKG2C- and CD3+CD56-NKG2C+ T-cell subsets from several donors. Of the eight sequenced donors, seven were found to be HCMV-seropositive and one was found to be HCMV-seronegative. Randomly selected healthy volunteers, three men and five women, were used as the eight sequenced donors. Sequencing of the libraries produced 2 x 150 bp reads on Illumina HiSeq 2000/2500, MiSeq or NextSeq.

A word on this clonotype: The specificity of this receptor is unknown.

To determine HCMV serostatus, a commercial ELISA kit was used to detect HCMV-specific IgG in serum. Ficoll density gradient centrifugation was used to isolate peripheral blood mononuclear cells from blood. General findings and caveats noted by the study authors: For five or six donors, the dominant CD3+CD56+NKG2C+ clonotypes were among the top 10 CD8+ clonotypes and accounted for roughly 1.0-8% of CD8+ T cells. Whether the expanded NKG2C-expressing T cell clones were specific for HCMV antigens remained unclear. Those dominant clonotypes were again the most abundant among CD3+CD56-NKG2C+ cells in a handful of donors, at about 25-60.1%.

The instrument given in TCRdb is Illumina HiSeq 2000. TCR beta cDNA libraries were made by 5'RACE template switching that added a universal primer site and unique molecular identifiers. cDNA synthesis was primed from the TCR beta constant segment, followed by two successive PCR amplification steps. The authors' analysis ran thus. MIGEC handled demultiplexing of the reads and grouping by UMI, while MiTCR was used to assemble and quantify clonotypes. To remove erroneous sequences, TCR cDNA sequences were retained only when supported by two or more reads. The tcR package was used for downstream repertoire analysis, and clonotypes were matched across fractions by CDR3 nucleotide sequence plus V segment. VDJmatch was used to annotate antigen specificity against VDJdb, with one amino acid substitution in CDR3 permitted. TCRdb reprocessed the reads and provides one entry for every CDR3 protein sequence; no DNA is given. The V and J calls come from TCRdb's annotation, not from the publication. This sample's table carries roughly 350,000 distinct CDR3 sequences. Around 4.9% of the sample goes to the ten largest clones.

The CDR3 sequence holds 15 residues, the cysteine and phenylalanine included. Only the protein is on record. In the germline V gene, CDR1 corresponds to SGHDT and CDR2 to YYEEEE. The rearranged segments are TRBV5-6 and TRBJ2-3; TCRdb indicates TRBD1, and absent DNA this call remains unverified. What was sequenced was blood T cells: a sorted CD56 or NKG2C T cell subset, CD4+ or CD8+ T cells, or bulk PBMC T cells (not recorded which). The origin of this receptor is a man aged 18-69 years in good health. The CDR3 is CASSLQGPLTDTQYF.